A selection of T cell receptor beta chains follows, all from one sample in a study of cytomegalovirus exposure and HLA in healthy donors. Clones were read by immunoSEQ multiplex PCR, and TCRdb kept only the in-frame ones, dropping some. The sample comprises some 130,000 clones, more than 75% of which are singletons, and less than 10% rests with the top ten. Sequences were obtained from PBMCs. The receptors here all came from a woman in her 50s in good health and CMV-seropositive. Each CDR3 is given with its conserved first and last residue. D genes are given only for firm matches. The size field is filled for only some rows; it gives once, few, many or a size class.

D: NA
J: TRBJ1-3
V: TRBV7-8
size: NA
CDR3: CASSSGEGRGSGNTIYF
DNA: TGTGCCAGCAGCTCAGGGGAGGGCCGCGGCTCTGGAAACACCATATATTTT

D: NA
J: TRBJ2-1
V: TRBV7-8
size: NA
CDR3: CASSSPGVGSYNEQFF
DNA: TGTGCCAGCAGCTCTCCAGGGGTAGGCTCCTACAATGAGCAGTTCTTC

D: TRBD1
J: TRBJ1-2
V: TRBV7-9
size: NA
CDR3: CASSYTGTGGPHGNYGYTF
DNA: TGTGCCAGCAGTTATACCGGGACAGGGGGCCCCCACGGAAACTATGGCTACACCTTC

D: NA
J: TRBJ1-1
V: TRBV30
size: few
CDR3: CAWSEAGRDPEAFF
DNA: TGTGCCTGGAGTGAGGCTGGGAGGGACCCTGAAGCTTTCTTT

D: NA
J: TRBJ2-1
V: TRBV9
size: NA
CDR3: CASSVGPEGPNEQFF
DNA: TGTGCCAGCAGCGTAGGGCCGGAGGGACCAAATGAGCAGTTCTTC

D: NA
J: TRBJ1-6
V: TRBV4-3
size: NA
CDR3: CASSQDRWEQSPLPLHF
DNA: TGCGCCAGCAGCCAAGATCGGTGGGAGCAGAGCCCCTTACCCCTCCACTTT

D: NA
J: TRBJ1-4
V: TRBV2
size: NA
CDR3: CASWRGGSNEKLFF
DNA: TGTGCCAGCTGGCGCGGGGGCTCTAATGAAAAACTGTTTTTT

D: TRBD1
J: TRBJ1-4
V: TRBV19
size: NA
CDR3: CASSVGYRGDEKLFF
DNA: TGTGCCAGTAGTGTGGGTTACAGGGGGGATGAAAAACTGTTTTTT

D: TRBD1
J: TRBJ2-7
V: TRBV7-8
size: NA
CDR3: CASSLQGTAYEQYF
DNA: TGTGCCAGCAGCTTACAGGGGACAGCCTACGAGCAGTACTTC

D: NA
J: TRBJ2-5
V: TRBV4-3
size: NA
CDR3: CASSQDPRGTQYF
DNA: TGCGCCAGCAGCCAAGATCCCCGGGGGACCCAGTACTTC

D: TRBD1
J: TRBJ1-6
V: TRBV7-9
size: NA
CDR3: CSGGQGSSYNSPLHF
DNA: TGTTCCGGAGGACAGGGGAGCTCCTATAATTCACCCCTCCACTTT

D: TRBD1
J: TRBJ2-1
V: TRBV4-1
size: NA
CDR3: CASSRTGGAGPYNEQFF
DNA: TGCGCCAGCAGCCGGACAGGGGGCGCTGGCCCTTACAATGAGCAGTTCTTC

D: TRBD2
J: TRBJ2-5
V: TRBV27
size: NA
CDR3: CASRRLAGETQYF
DNA: TGTGCCAGCAGGCGACTAGCCGGGGAGACCCAGTACTTC

D: NA
J: TRBJ2-3
V: TRBV4-3
size: NA
CDR3: CASSQVTASTDTQYF
DNA: TGCGCCAGCAGCCAAGTCACAGCTAGCACAGATACGCAGTATTTT

D: NA
J: TRBJ1-1
V: TRBV19
size: NA
CDR3: CATRDRGGNTEAFF
DNA: TGTGCCACCAGGGACCGAGGGGGAAACACTGAAGCTTTCTTT

D: NA
J: TRBJ1-6
V: TRBV7-8
size: few
CDR3: CASSPLYRSNSPLHF
DNA: TGTGCCAGCAGCCCATTATACAGAAGTAATTCACCCCTCCACTTT

D: TRBD2
J: TRBJ2-7
V: TRBV6-5
size: NA
CDR3: CASSLMGGEGSYEQYF
DNA: TGTGCCAGCAGTTTAATGGGAGGGGAAGGGAGCTACGAGCAGTACTTC

D: NA
J: TRBJ1-3
V: TRBV25-1
size: NA
CDR3: CASSAWPLEGNTIYF
DNA: TGTGCCAGCAGTGCGTGGCCCCTCGAAGGAAACACCATATATTTT

D: NA
J: TRBJ2-1
V: TRBV6-1
size: NA
CDR3: CASSESLNNEQFF
DNA: TGTGCCAGCAGTGAATCACTGAACAATGAGCAGTTCTTC

D: TRBD1
J: TRBJ2-2
V: TRBV5-1
size: NA
CDR3: CASRQTGTANTGELFF
DNA: TGCGCCAGCAGACAAACCGGGACAGCGAACACCGGGGAGCTGTTTTTT

D: TRBD1
J: TRBJ1-1
V: TRBV4-1
size: NA
CDR3: CASSQFGTANTEAFF
DNA: TGCGCCAGCAGCCAATTTGGGACAGCGAACACTGAAGCTTTCTTT

D: NA
J: TRBJ2-1
V: TRBV7-3
size: NA
CDR3: CASSATRGGKFF
DNA: TGTGCCAGCAGCGCCACGAGGGGGGGAAAGTTCTTC

D: TRBD1
J: TRBJ2-1
V: TRBV7-9
size: NA
CDR3: CASSFRGPMDEQFF
DNA: TGTGCCAGCAGCTTCAGGGGGCCCATGGATGAGCAGTTCTTC

D: TRBD2
J: TRBJ2-1
V: TRBV6-6
size: NA
CDR3: CATTPAGRNGEQFF
DNA: TGTGCCACCACCCCAGCGGGAAGGAACGGTGAGCAGTTCTTC

D: NA
J: TRBJ1-5
V: TRBV2
size: NA
CDR3: CASSEWGTRFSNQPQHF
DNA: TGTGCCAGCAGTGAATGGGGCACCCGTTTTAGCAATCAGCCCCAGCATTTT

D: NA
J: TRBJ1-1
V: TRBV7-2
size: NA
CDR3: CASLDYGTVGAFF
DNA: TGTGCCAGCCTAGACTACGGAACCGTGGGAGCTTTCTTT

D: NA
J: TRBJ2-6
V: TRBV28
size: NA
CDR3: CASSLTEAGANVLTF
DNA: TGTGCCAGCAGTTTGACAGAGGCTGGGGCCAACGTCCTGACTTTC

D: NA
J: TRBJ2-3
V: TRBV7-9
size: NA
CDR3: CASSLTGSTDTQYF
DNA: TGCGCCAGCAGCTTGACGGGGAGCACAGATACGCAGTATTTT

D: NA
J: TRBJ2-1
V: TRBV30
size: NA
CDR3: CAWSDSSYNEQFF
DNA: TGTGCCTGGAGTGATAGCTCCTACAATGAGCAGTTCTTC

D: NA
J: TRBJ2-5
V: TRBV6-6
size: NA
CDR3: CASSSLAGQETQYF
DNA: TGTGCCAGCAGTTCCTTGGCAGGCCAAGAGACCCAGTACTTC

D: NA
J: TRBJ2-4
V: TRBV7-6
size: NA
CDR3: CASSLGGQNIQYF
DNA: TGTGCCAGCAGCTTAGGGGGGCAAAACATTCAGTACTTC

D: NA
J: TRBJ2-2
V: TRBV7-2
size: NA
CDR3: CASSLALASASSGELFF
DNA: TGTGCCAGCAGCTTAGCGCTGGCCAGCGCCTCGAGCGGGGAGCTGTTTTTT

D: NA
J: TRBJ1-2
V: TRBV29-1
size: NA
CDR3: CSARENYGYTF
DNA: TGCAGCGCGAGGGAGAACTATGGCTACACCTTC

D: TRBD1
J: TRBJ1-2
V: TRBV7-8
size: NA
CDR3: CASSRRDRGPYGYTF
DNA: TGTGCCAGCAGCCGACGCGACAGGGGGCCTTATGGCTACACCTTC

D: NA
J: TRBJ2-5
V: TRBV7-3
size: NA
CDR3: CASSLRGGDQETQYF
DNA: TGTGCCAGCAGCCTCCGTGGTGGAGACCAAGAGACCCAGTACTTC

D: TRBD2
J: TRBJ2-2
V: TRBV5-1
size: once
CDR3: CASIAGVLAGVNTGELFF
DNA: TGCGCCAGCATCGCCGGAGTCTTAGCGGGGGTTAACACCGGGGAGCTGTTTTTT

D: TRBD1
J: TRBJ2-7
V: TRBV7-2
size: NA
CDR3: CASSLDRGSVEQYF
DNA: TGTGCCAGCAGCTTAGACAGGGGATCCGTCGAGCAGTACTTC

D: NA
J: TRBJ1-5
V: TRBV19
size: NA
CDR3: CASSISGDGYQPQHF
DNA: TGTGCCAGTAGTATCTCAGGGGATGGGTATCAGCCCCAGCATTTT

D: NA
J: TRBJ1-2
V: TRBV5-8
size: few
CDR3: CASSLGFGTPYGYTF
DNA: TGTGCCAGCAGCTTGGGGTTTGGGACTCCCTATGGCTACACCTTC

D: NA
J: TRBJ1-2
V: TRBV29-1
size: once
CDR3: CSVGGGVRGPGGYTF
DNA: TGCAGCGTTGGGGGGGGCGTTCGAGGGCCGGGGGGCTACACCTTC

D: TRBD1
J: TRBJ1-3
V: TRBV2
size: once
CDR3: CASLGGQGDSGSTIYF
DNA: TGTGCCAGCTTAGGAGGACAGGGGGACTCTGGAAGCACCATATATTTT

D: TRBD2
J: TRBJ2-1
V: TRBV7-8
size: NA
CDR3: CASSLGTSGRGLDNEQFF
DNA: TGTGCCAGCAGCTTGGGGACTAGCGGGAGGGGTTTGGACAATGAGCAGTTCTTC

D: NA
J: TRBJ2-2
V: TRBV7-2
size: NA
CDR3: CASSSSRTRTGELFF
DNA: TGTGCCAGCAGCTCATCTCGGACTCGTACCGGGGAGCTGTTTTTT

D: NA
J: TRBJ2-7
V: TRBV30
size: few
CDR3: CAWGGSGENEQYF
DNA: TGTGCCTGGGGCGGTTCGGGGGAGAACGAGCAGTACTTC

D: TRBD2
J: TRBJ2-1
V: TRBV4-3
size: NA
CDR3: CASSQEPWTSYNEQFF
DNA: TGCGCCAGCAGCCAAGAACCCTGGACTAGCTACAATGAGCAGTTCTTC

D: TRBD2
J: TRBJ2-5
V: TRBV4-1
size: NA
CDR3: CASSQRLAGGATQETQYF
DNA: TGCGCCAGCAGCCAACGACTAGCGGGGGGAGCAACCCAAGAGACCCAGTACTTC

D: NA
J: TRBJ2-6
V: TRBV2
size: NA
CDR3: CASSPQGSRSGANGLTF
DNA: TGTGCCAGCAGCCCCCAGGGCTCCCGCTCTGGGGCCAACGGCCTGACTTTC

D: NA
J: TRBJ2-7
V: TRBV6-6
size: NA
CDR3: CASSYLVRGDEQYF
DNA: TGTGCCAGCAGTTACCTAGTCAGGGGGGACGAGCAGTACTTC

D: NA
J: TRBJ1-1
V: TRBV7-9
size: NA
CDR3: CASSFSVNTEAFF
DNA: TGTGCCAGCAGCTTTAGCGTGAACACTGAAGCTTTCTTT

D: NA
J: TRBJ2-3
V: TRBV7-2
size: NA
CDR3: CASSLEGTDTQYF
DNA: TGTGCCAGCAGCTTAGAGGGGACAGATACGCAGTATTTT

D: TRBD1
J: TRBJ2-1
V: TRBV5-1
size: NA
CDR3: CASSGTGGRYPVGGGPGNEQFF
DNA: TGCGCCAGCAGCGGGACAGGGGGACGCTACCCTGTCGGAGGAGGGCCGGGCAATGAGCAGTTCTTC

D: TRBD1
J: TRBJ2-7
V: TRBV18
size: NA
CDR3: CASSPTGRYEQYF
DNA: TGTGCCAGCTCACCGACAGGGCGGTACGAGCAGTACTTC

D: TRBD1
J: TRBJ2-7
V: TRBV5-4
size: NA
CDR3: CASSFDRAYEQYF
DNA: TGTGCCAGCAGCTTCGACAGGGCCTACGAGCAGTACTTC